This entry features one T cell receptor (beta chain) sequence. Its antigen is unknown. Sequencing was performed with immunoSEQ multiplex PCR; in TCRdb, only in-frame clones are kept and a portion is missing. Among some 76,000 clones, 85% to 90% were seen once, and the ten largest hold roughly 3.5%. This sample is drawn from a study of identifying expanded T cells in peripheral blood. Whole-study results and caveats: Clone count variance between roughly two-week samples rose with total template count.

Healthy donors had no documented immune events, such as infections, while sampled. The CDR3 totals 15 residues. V was clipped by 0 bases and J by 2 bases, with 10 bases between them. Germline values: CDR1 SGHDN, CDR2 FVKESK. Material for sequencing was blood. The clonotype was recovered from a person between 18 and 75 years old in good health. V is TRBV14 and J is TRBJ1-1; possibly TRBD1 for D (6 bases). The CDR3 is CASSQERGVNTEAFF. CDR3 sequence (DNA): TGTGCCAGCAGCCAAGAAAGGGGGGTTAACACTGAAGCTTTCTTT.